The clone carrying this T cell receptor (beta chain) was found a few times. No antigen is known for it. The data originate from a study of response to subunit inactivated influenza vaccine. One entry per CDR3 protein results from TCRdb running MiXCR on the RT-PCR reads. The sample consists of 630,000 or so distinct CDR3 sequences, more than 15% of them appearing once. Study-wide findings and caveats: Authors suggested each seasonal influenza vaccination recruits few new T cells.

This CDR3 region has 14 residues. Germline V gives CDR1 SQVTM, CDR2 ANQGSEA. V lost 6 bases to trimming and J lost 1 base, with 15 bases between them. V and J are TRBV29-1 and TRBJ1-1; tentatively, D is TRBD1 (5 bases). The sample here was PBMCs from blood, taken approximately 12 days after vaccination. This sequence originates from a man aged 45-65 years who received an inactivated influenza vaccine. CDR3 DNA: TGCAGCGTGAAGGGACTTGTTGCGAACACTGAAGCTTTCTTT. Its translation is CSVKGLVANTEAFF.